This TCR beta chain was identified during a study of OX40 agonist ivuxolimab in advanced cancers. Study observations and caveats: Also present in some nonresponders was a low level of normalized T-cell clonal expansion.

Autoimmune disease history or systemic immunosuppression excluded patients. About this clone: The antigen is unknown.

Assay used: immunoSEQ multiplex PCR; TCRdb lists only in-frame clones, some missing. The data contain 35,000 to 55,000 clones, 70% to 90% of them singletons. The sequencing here drew on CD4+ or CD8+ T cells sorted from blood, taken in a trial of the OX40 agonist ivuxolimab. The clonotype comes from an adult with an advanced solid tumor such as melanoma, head and neck, liver or kidney cancer.

This chain's CDR3 is CASTLDGVNGGYTF. The CDR3 nucleotides are TGTGCCAGCACCCTGGACGGGGTTAATGGTGGCTACACCTTC. The V call is TRBV28, the J call TRBJ1-2; D gene ambiguous. The length of the CDR3 is 14 residues. Trimming stripped 7 bases from V and 7 bases from J, with 19 bases between. Germline CDR1 MDHEN, CDR2 SYDVKM.